The subject of this entry is one T cell receptor (beta chain). Its antigen remains unidentified. This sample is drawn from a study of T cell responses to AZD1222 COVID-19 vaccine. Study findings and constraints: The span of vaccine-associated CD4 TCRs extended across spike, with dominance at 160-218 and 743-854.

The CDR3 runs 13 residues. The germline gives CDR1 SGHRS, CDR2 YFSETQ. Trimming shortened V by 7 bases and J by 2 bases, and 11 bases separated the two germline ends. Sequencing used immunoSEQ multiplex PCR; TCRdb keeps in-frame clones, though not all of them. The repertoire holds some 250,000 clones, around 93% seen once, with less than 0.65% in the top ten. V gene TRBV5-1 combines with J gene TRBJ2-3; the D gene is possibly TRBD1 (6 bases). The receptor was derived from an adult who received the AZD1222 COVID-19 vaccine. Sample: peripheral blood, taken 28 days after the second AZD1222 dose. The CDR3 protein is CASRQDYTDTQYF. As DNA, the CDR3 is TGCGCCAGCCGACAGGATTACACAGATACGCAGTATTTT.